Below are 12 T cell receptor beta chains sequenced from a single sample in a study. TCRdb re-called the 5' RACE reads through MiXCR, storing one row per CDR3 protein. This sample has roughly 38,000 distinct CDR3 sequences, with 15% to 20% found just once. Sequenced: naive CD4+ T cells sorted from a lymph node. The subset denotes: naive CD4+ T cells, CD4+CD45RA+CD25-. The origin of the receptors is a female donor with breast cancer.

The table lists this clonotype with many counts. In DNA, the CDR3 is TGTGCCAGCAGCCTTCGGGGGCGTGGTGGCTACACCTTC. Translating it yields CASSLRGRGGYTF. This chain connects TRBV3-1 to TRBJ1-2; weak D call: TRBD1 (6 bases). Deletions cut 4 bases from V and 7 bases from J, with 13 bases between. CDR1 is LGHDT, CDR2 YNNKEL, per germline (reference sequence). The CDR3 extends over 13 amino acids.

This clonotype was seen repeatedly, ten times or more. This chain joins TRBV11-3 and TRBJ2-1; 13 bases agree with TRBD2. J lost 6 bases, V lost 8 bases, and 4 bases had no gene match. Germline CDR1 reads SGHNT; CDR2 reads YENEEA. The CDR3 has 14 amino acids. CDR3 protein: CASGRTSGSNEQFF. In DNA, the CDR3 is TGTGCCAGCGGACGGACTAGCGGGAGCAATGAGCAGTTCTTC.

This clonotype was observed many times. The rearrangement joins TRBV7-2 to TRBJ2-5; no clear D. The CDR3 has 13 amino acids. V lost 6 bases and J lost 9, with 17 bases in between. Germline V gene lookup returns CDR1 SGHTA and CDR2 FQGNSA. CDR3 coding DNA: TGTGCCAGCAGTCCGTCTACCCCCCCGGCCCAGTACTTC. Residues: CASSPSTPPAQYF.

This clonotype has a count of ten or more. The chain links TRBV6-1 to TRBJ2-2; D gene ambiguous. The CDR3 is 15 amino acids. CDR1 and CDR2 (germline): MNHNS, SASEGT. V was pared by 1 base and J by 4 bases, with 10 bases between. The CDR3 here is CASSEVVDLTGELFF. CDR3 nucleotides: TGTGCCAGCAGTGAAGTTGTGGACCTCACCGGGGAGCTGTTTTTT.

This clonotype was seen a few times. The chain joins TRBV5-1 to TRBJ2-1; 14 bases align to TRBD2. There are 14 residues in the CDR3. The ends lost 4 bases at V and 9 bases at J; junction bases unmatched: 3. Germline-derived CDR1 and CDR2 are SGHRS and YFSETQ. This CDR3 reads CASSRGTSGGEQFF. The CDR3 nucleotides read TGCGCCAGCAGCCGCGGGACTAGCGGGGGTGAGCAGTTCTTC.

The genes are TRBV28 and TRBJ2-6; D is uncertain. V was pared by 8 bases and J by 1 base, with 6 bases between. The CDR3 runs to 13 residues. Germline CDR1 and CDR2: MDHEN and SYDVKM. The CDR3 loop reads CASRKSGANVLTF. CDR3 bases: TGTGCCAGCCGTAAATCTGGGGCCAACGTCCTGACTTTC.

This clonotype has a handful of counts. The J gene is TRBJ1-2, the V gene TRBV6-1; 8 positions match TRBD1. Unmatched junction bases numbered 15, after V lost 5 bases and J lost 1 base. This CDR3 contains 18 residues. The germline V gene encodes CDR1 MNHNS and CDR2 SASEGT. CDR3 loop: CASSPRLVTGGRNYGYTF. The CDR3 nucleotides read TGTGCCAGCAGTCCGCGTCTAGTAACAGGGGGGCGTAACTATGGCTACACCTTC.

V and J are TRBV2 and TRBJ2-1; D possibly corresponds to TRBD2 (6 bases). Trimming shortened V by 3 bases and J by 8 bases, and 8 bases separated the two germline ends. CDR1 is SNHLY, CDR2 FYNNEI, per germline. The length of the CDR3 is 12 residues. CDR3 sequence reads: CASSDTGDEQFF. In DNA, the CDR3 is TGTGCCAGCAGTGATACGGGGGATGAGCAGTTCTTC.

In DNA, the CDR3 is TGTGCCAGCAGTTACTCGCGGACTAGCACAGATACGCAGTATTTT. It is translated as CASSYSRTSTDTQYF. The chain uses TRBV6-2 or TRBV6-3 and TRBJ2-3; a weak D match, TRBD2 (5 bases). There are 15 residues in the CDR3. The V end was cut by 0 bases, the J end by 0 bases, with 7 bases between. Germline loops: CDR1 MNHEY, CDR2 SVGEGT.

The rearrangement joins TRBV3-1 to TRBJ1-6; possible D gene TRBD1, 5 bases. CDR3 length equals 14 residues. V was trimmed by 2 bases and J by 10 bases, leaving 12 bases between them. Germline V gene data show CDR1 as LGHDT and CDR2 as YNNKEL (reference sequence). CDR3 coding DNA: TGTGCCAGCAGCCAATTCGTGGGGGAGTCACCCCTCCACTTT. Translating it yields CASSQFVGESPLHF.

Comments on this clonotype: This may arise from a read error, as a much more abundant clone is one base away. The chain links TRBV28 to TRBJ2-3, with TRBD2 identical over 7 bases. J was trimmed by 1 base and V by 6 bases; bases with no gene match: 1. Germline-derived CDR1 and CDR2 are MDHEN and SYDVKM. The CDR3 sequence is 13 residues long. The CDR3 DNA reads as TGTGCCAGCAGGGGGAGGGGCACAGATACGCAGTATTTT. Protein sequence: CASRGRGTDTQYF.

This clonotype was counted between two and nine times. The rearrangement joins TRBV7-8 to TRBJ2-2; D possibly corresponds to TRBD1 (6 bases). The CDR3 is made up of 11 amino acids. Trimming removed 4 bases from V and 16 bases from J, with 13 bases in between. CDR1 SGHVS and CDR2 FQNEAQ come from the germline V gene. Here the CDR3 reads CASSSGESWFF. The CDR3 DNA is TGTGCCAGCAGCTCAGGGGAGAGCTGGTTTTTT.